This T cell receptor beta chain comes out of a study of T cell repertoires in cytomegalovirus infection. On the study more broadly: Public TCR beta signatures were indicative of both CMV infection and a matching HLA type. The study's findings and limits: Carriers of CMV and the relevant HLA type were discriminated by public TCR beta frequency. Predominance within the ex vivo response was attributable to HLA-C-restricted CMV-specific TCR beta clonotypes.

TCRdb reprocessed the reads via MiXCR and lists one record per CDR3 protein. The sample shows some 400,000 distinct CDR3 sequences, roughly 30% of them seen only once. The CDR3 contains 14 residues. Germline CDR1 SGDLS, CDR2 YYNGEE. J lost 6 bases, V lost 3 bases, and 5 bases had no gene match. As to this clonotype: Its specificity is unknown.

The chain couples TRBV9 to TRBJ2-7; the match to TRBD1 covers 11 bases. The sample consisted of PBMCs. This receptor was obtained from a human donor in good health (CMV status not recorded). Some clones in this sample may be carry-over from other donors' samples. In DNA, the CDR3 is TGTGCCAGCAGCGCCGGACAGGGGGCGGGCGAGCAGTACTTC. The encoded protein is CASSAGQGAGEQYF.